The next 9 T cell receptor beta chains were all read from a single sample in a study of early T cells in non-severe SARS-CoV-2 infection. TCRdb passed the 5' RACE reads through MiXCR, listing each CDR3 protein once. The sample yields roughly 35,000 distinct CDR3 sequences, about 7% seen once. Sequenced: whole blood. The receptor set was obtained from an adult who was a healthcare worker with PCR-confirmed SARS-CoV-2 infection or an uninfected control (not recorded which).

This chain joins TRBV9 and TRBJ2-1, with 10 nucleotides matching TRBD2. The CDR3 has 16 residues. The junction had 5 bases not matched to a gene; V was cut back by 0 bases and J by 5 bases. CDR1 is SGDLS and CDR2 is YYNGEE in the germline V gene. The CDR3 sequence is CASSVALAGEDNEQFF. In DNA form, the CDR3 reads TGTGCCAGCAGCGTAGCGCTAGCGGGAGAAGACAATGAGCAGTTCTTC.

The table lists this clonotype with many counts. J is TRBJ2-5 and V is TRBV27; D may be TRBD1 (5 bases). Germline-derived CDR1 and CDR2 are MNHEY and SMNVEV (reference sequence). The CDR3 totals 13 residues. V was clipped by 3 bases and J by 2 bases, with 7 bases between them. The CDR3 is CASSLTAQETQYF. The CDR3 DNA follows: TGTGCCAGCAGTTTGACAGCTCAAGAGACCCAGTACTTC.

This clonotype was detected only a few times. V and J are TRBV6-6 and TRBJ1-1; D is possibly TRBD1 (6 bases). Trimming stripped 6 bases from V and 11 bases from J, with 16 bases between. The CDR3 sequence is 12 residues long. CDR1 and CDR2 from the germline V gene are MNHNY and SVGAGI (reference sequence). This CDR3 is CASSPPAGAAFF. The CDR3 bases are TGTGCCAGCAGCCCCCCCGCAGGGGCGGCTTTCTTT.

This clonotype showed up many times. This chain links TRBV11-2 with TRBJ1-2, with a weak D call TRBD1 (6 bases). Trimming shortened V by 5 bases and J by 7 bases, and 23 bases separated the two germline ends. Germline lookup yields CDR1 SGHAT and CDR2 FQNNGV. The CDR3 totals 16 residues. The CDR3 here is CASSLTPTGTYSGYTF. The DNA for the CDR3 is TGTGCCAGCAGCCTAACCCCTACAGGGACCTATAGTGGCTACACCTTC. The full variable domain, rest sourced from reference TRBV11-2 and TRBJ1-2, is EAGVAQSPRYKIIEKRQSVAFWCNPISGHATLYWYQQILGQGPKLLIQFQNNGVVDDSQLPKDRFSAERLKGVDSTLKIQPAKLEDSAVYLCASSLTPTGTYSGYTFGSGTRLTVV.

The chain joins TRBV6-5 to TRBJ2-2, with TRBD1 matching over 10 bases. This CDR3 is built from 16 residues. Germline V gene sequence: CDR1 MNHEY, CDR2 SVGAGI. With 6 bases clipped from V and 3 bases from J, the junction kept 7 bases outside the gene matches. The CDR3 sequence is CASREIGQGDTGELFF. In DNA, the CDR3 is TGTGCCAGCAGAGAAATCGGACAGGGGGACACCGGGGAGCTGTTTTTT.

This clonotype appeared a few times. V and J are TRBV29-1 and TRBJ2-5; TRBD1 or TRBD2 may be the D gene (5 bases each). This CDR3 has 13 amino acids. Trimming removed 6 bases from V and 0 bases from J, with 11 bases in between. Germline CDR1 is SQVTM and CDR2 is ANQGSEA. The CDR3 nucleotides are TGCAGCGTGGGACGGGGAAACCAAGAGACCCAGTACTTC. It encodes CSVGRGNQETQYF.

Comments on this clonotype: This may be a read error: a much more frequent sequence differs by one nucleotide. The chain combines TRBV6-6 with TRBJ2-1; the D gene is possibly TRBD1 (5 bases). Trimming took 2 bases from V and 3 from J, leaving 11 bases between them. The V gene's germline CDR1 is MNHNY and CDR2 SVGAGI (reference sequence). The CDR3 runs 15 residues. CDR3 amino acids: CASSYRGMFYNEQFF. The CDR3 bases are TGTGCCAGCAGTTACAGGGGCATGTTCTACAATGAGCAGTTCTTC.

This clonotype occurred many times. The chain employs TRBV25-1 and TRBJ2-7, with 9 bases lining up with TRBD1. The junction had 6 bases not matched to a gene; V was cut back by 4 bases and J by 2 bases. The CDR3 contains 15 residues. Germline assignment: CDR1 MGHDK and CDR2 SYGVNS. In nucleotides, the CDR3 is TGTGCCAGCAGTGCACCCGGGACAGGGACCTACGAGCAGTACTTC. Translation: CASSAPGTGTYEQYF.

The chain has TRBV10-3 and TRBJ2-7; TRBD1 or TRBD2 may be the D gene (6 bases each). This CDR3 comprises 14 residues. V gave up 6 bases and J gave up 3 bases, with 15 bases separating them. The germline V gene encodes CDR1 ENHRY and CDR2 SYGVKD. The CDR3 region is CAISRGTTYYEQYF. The CDR3 DNA reads TGTGCCATCAGCCGCGGGACAACCTACTACGAGCAGTACTTC.